This T cell receptor beta chain was identified in a study of human T cells and chemical hapten exposure. Germline-derived CDR1 and CDR2 are MNHNS and SASEGT. Losses at the gene ends were 5 bases for V and 3 bases for J; bases not matched to a gene: 1. The CDR3 covers 13 residues. Authors' methods: Between about 20,000 and 750,000 TCRs appeared in each sample, and the median stood at roughly 100,000. TCRdb re-derived calls from the RACE reads in MiXCR, one entry per CDR3 protein. None of the V and J calls come from the authors' own analysis; TCRdb made them. The sample shows 50,000 to 65,000 distinct CDR3 sequences, approximately 9.9% of them seen only once. Time point reported: patch test 3, about 24 weeks after DPC sensitization. The treatment is: therapeutic diphenylcyclopropenone sensitization with weekly scalp DPC. This clonotype showed up just a few times.

This sequence was found in a woman in her thirties or forties with alopecia areata. Some clones in this sample may be carry-over from other donors' samples. J is TRBJ2-1 and V is TRBV6-1, with TRBD2 matching over 7 bases. The sequencing here drew on whole blood, taken in connection with sensitization to the hapten diphenylcyclopropenone (DPC). Written as DNA, the CDR3 is TGTGCCAGCAGTAGCGGGGACTACAATGAGCAGTTCTTC. Residues: CASSSGDYNEQFF.